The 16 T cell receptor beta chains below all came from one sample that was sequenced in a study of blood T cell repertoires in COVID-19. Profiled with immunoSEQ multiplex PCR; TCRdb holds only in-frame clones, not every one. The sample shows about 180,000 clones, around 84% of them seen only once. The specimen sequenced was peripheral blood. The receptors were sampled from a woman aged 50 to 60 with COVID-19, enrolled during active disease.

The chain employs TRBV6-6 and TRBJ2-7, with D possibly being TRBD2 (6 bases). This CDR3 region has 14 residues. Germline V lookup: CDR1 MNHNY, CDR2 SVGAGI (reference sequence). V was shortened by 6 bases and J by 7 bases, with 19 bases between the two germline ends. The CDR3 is CASRGTGLAREQYF. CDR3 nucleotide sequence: TGTGCCAGCAGGGGTACGGGACTGGCGCGGGAGCAGTACTTC.

The DNA of the CDR3 is TGTGCCAGCAGTCCCACGGACAGGGGGCCTGGATCACCCCTCCACTTT. This gives the protein CASSPTDRGPGSPLHF. The rearrangement joins TRBV28 to TRBJ1-6; 11 bases line up with TRBD1. Trimming cost V 5 bases and J 10 bases; bases outside gene matches: 10. The CDR3 has 16 amino acids. Per germline, CDR1 MDHEN and CDR2 SYDVKM.

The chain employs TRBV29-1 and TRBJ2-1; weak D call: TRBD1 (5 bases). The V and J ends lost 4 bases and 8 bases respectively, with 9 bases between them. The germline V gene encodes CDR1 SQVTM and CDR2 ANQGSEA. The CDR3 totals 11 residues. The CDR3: CSVGVRDEQFF. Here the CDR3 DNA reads TGCAGCGTTGGCGTCAGGGATGAGCAGTTCTTC.

The CDR3 loop is CSALQGNTIYF. The DNA of the CDR3 is TGCAGTGCTTTACAGGGAAACACCATATATTTT. The chain has TRBV20-1 and TRBJ1-3; D not certain. From germline, CDR1 is DFQATT and CDR2 SNEGSKA (reference sequence). CDR3 length equals 11 residues. The V and J ends lost 5 bases and 4 bases respectively, with 6 bases between them.

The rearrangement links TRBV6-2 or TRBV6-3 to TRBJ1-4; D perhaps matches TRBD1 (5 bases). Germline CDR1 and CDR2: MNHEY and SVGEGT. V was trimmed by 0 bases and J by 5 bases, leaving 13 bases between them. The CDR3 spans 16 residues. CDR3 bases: TGTGCCAGCAGTTACTCCGGCCCAGGGATAAATGAAAAACTGTTTTTT. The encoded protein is CASSYSGPGINEKLFF.

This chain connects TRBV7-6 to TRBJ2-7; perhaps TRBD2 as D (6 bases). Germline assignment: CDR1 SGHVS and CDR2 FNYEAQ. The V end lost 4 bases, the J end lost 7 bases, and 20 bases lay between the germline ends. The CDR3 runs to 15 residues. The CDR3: CASSSYSGTSWEQYF. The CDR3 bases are TGTGCCAGCAGCTCTTACTCCGGGACTTCTTGGGAGCAGTACTTC.

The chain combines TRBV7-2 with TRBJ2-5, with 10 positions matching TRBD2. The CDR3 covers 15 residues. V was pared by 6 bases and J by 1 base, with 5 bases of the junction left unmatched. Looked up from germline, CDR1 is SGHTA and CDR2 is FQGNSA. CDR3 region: CASRASGGTQETQYF. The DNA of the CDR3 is TGTGCCAGCAGGGCTAGCGGGGGTACCCAAGAGACCCAGTACTTC.

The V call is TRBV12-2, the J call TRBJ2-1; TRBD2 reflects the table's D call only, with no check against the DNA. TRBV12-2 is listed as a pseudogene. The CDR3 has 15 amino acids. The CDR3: CASRLGPRGWDEQFF. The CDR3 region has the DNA TGTGCAAGTCGCTTAGGACCGCGGGGATGGGATGAGCAGTTCTTC.

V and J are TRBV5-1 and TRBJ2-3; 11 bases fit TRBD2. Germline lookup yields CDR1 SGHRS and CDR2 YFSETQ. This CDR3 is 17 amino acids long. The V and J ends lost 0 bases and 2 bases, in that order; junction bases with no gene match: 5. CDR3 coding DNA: TGCGCCAGCAGCTTGGACCCTAGCGGGGGGTCCACAGATACGCAGTATTTT. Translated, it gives CASSLDPSGGSTDTQYF.

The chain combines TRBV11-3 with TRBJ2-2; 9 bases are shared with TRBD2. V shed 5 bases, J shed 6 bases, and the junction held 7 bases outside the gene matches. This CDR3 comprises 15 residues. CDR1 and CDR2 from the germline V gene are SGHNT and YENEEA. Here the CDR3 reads CASSPGLAQAGELFF. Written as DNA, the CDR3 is TGTGCCAGCAGCCCGGGACTAGCCCAGGCCGGGGAGCTGTTTTTT.

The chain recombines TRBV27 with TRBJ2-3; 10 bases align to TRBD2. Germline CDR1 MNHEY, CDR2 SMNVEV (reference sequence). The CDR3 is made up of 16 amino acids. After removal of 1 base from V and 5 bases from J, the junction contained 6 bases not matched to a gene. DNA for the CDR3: TGTGCCAGCAGTTTATGGAGCGGGGGGGCGAAAGATACGCAGTATTTT. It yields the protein CASSLWSGGAKDTQYF.

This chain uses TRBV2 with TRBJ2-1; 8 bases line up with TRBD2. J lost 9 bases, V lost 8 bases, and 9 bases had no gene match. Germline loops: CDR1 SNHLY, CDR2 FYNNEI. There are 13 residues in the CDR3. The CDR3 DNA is TGTGCCAGCCAAGCCATAGCGGGGCGTGAGCAGTTCTTC. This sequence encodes CASQAIAGREQFF.

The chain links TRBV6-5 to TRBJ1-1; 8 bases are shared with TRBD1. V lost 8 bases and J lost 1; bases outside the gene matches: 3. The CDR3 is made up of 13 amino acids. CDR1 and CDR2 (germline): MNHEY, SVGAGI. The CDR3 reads CASQGQENTEAFF. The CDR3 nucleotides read TGTGCCAGCCAGGGACAGGAGAACACTGAAGCTTTCTTT.

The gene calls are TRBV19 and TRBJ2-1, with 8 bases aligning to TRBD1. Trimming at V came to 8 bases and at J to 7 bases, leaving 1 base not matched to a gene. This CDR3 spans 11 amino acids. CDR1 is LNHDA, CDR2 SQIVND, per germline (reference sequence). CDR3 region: CASDRGNEQFF. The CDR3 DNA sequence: TGTGCCAGTGACAGGGGAAATGAGCAGTTCTTC.

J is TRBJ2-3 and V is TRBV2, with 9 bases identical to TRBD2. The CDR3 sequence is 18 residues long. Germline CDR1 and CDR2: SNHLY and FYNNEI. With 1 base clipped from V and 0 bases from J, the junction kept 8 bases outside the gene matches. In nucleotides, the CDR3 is TGTGCCAGCAGTGAAGGCCTAGCGGGGCCACAGAGCACAGATACGCAGTATTTT. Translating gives CASSEGLAGPQSTDTQYF.

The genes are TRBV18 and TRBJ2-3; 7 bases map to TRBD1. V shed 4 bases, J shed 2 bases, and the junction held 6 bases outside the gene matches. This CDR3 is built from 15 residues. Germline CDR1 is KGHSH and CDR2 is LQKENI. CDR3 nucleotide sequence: TGTGCCAGCTCACGAGGGGACAGCTACACAGATACGCAGTATTTT. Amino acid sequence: CASSRGDSYTDTQYF.